The 25 T cell receptor beta chains given below trace back to one sample, sequenced in a study of T cells in Graves' hyperthyroidism and ophthalmopathy (dated by TCRdb to the late 2010s). Library creation used multiplex PCR. The reads were generated on an Illumina HiSeq 2000. The TCR beta CDR3 regions were amplified from RNA transcripts. A first-round RT-PCR of the TCR CDR3 used the HTBI primer set with the Qiagen OneStep RT-PCR kit. The public reads were run again by TCRdb, first through fastp at Q25 and then through MiXCR, and only productive beta chains were kept. One record per CDR3 amino acid sequence lists the most common genes and DNA. Across this sample there are fewer than 600,000 distinct CDR3 sequences, with 12% to 15% seen only once. The ten largest clonotypes hold approximately 13% of the sample. Sequencing was performed on blood. The receptors come from a middle-aged woman with Graves' hyperthyroidism.

This clonotype was seen many times. The gene calls are TRBV3-1 and TRBJ2-7; no reliable D call. CDR1 and CDR2 from the germline V gene are LGHDT and YNNKEL (reference sequence). This CDR3 has 14 amino acids. The germline V and J ends were trimmed by 3 bases and 1 base, with 10 bases remaining between them. The CDR3 sequence: CASSHGPPSYEQYF. The CDR3 region has the DNA TGTGCCAGCAGCCACGGACCACCTTCCTACGAGCAGTACTTC.

At least ten counts were recorded for this clonotype. This chain links TRBV5-1 with TRBJ2-1; TRBD2 matches 9 bases. V was pared by 9 bases and J by 10 bases, with 11 bases of the junction left unmatched. Germline CDR1 is SGHRS and CDR2 is YFSETQ. The CDR3 consists of 13 residues. The CDR3: CAMVCSGRGEQFF. CDR3 bases: TGCGCCATGGTGTGTAGCGGGAGAGGGGAGCAGTTCTTC.

This clonotype came up a few times. The chain couples TRBV12-3 or TRBV12-4 to TRBJ1-3, with 7 bases aligning to TRBD1. V trimming: 4 bases; J trimming: 7 bases; junction bases outside the gene matches: 7. This CDR3 is built from 14 residues. The CDR3 DNA is TGTGCCAGCAGTTCGGGACAGCTAGAGAACACCATATATTTT. It specifies CASSSGQLENTIYF.

With respect to this clonotype: A single base separates this from a much larger clone, so it may be a read error. The V call is TRBV7-9, the J call TRBJ2-2; possible D gene TRBD2, 5 bases. Germline lookup yields CDR1 SEHNR and CDR2 FQNEAQ (reference sequence). The CDR3 loop spans 13 amino acids. CDR3 in amino acids: CASMQANTGERFF. The CDR3 DNA sequence: TGTGCCAGCATGCAGGCAAACACCGGGGAGCGGTTTTTT.

There are many counts of this clonotype. The V gene is TRBV6-2 or TRBV6-3, the J gene TRBJ2-5, with 10 positions matching TRBD1. Germline-derived CDR1 and CDR2 are MNHEY and SVGEGT. J lost 4 bases, V lost 7 bases, and 9 bases had no gene match. The CDR3 consists of 15 residues. CDR3: CASTPRQGAGETQYF. The CDR3 DNA is TGTGCCAGCACCCCAAGACAGGGGGCGGGAGAGACCCAGTACTTC.

The sample holds one count of this clonotype. CDR3 loop: CASSYGTLATNEKLFF. The CDR3 DNA follows: TGTGCCAGCAGCTACGGGACACTAGCAACTAATGAAAAACTGTTTTTT. This chain connects TRBV7-9 to TRBJ1-4; tentative D call: TRBD1 (6 bases). V was shortened by 4 bases and J by 0 bases, with 12 bases between the two germline ends. This CDR3 has 16 amino acids. Germline V gives CDR1 SEHNR, CDR2 FQNEAQ (reference sequence).

In this sample, this clonotype turned up many times. The chain recombines TRBV5-5 with TRBJ2-7; D not certain. This CDR3 has 15 residues. The germline V gene has CDR1 SGHKS and CDR2 YYEKEE (reference sequence). Trimming stripped 4 bases from V and 6 bases from J, with 20 bases between. CDR3: CASSLEFTGQSEQYF. CDR3 DNA: TGTGCCAGCAGCCTGGAGTTTACCGGGCAGAGCGAGCAGTACTTC.

This sequence joins TRBV7-2 and TRBJ2-1; 8 bases are a match to TRBD2. The germline gives CDR1 SGHTA, CDR2 FQGNSA. J lost 0 bases, V lost 1 base, and 8 bases had no gene match. The CDR3 sequence is 18 residues long. The CDR3 sequence is CASSLVGLAGSSYNEQFF. DNA for the CDR3: TGTGCCAGCAGCTTAGTAGGACTAGCAGGTTCCTCCTACAATGAGCAGTTCTTC.

This clonotype was recorded many times. The CDR3, as DNA: TGTGCCAGCAGTTCTAATAGCGGGAGTATCAAGTTGAACAGTGAGCAGTTCTTC. Protein sequence: CASSSNSGSIKLNSEQFF. The rearrangement joins TRBV27 to TRBJ2-1; 9 bases are shared with TRBD2. The CDR3 has 18 residues. V lost 4 bases, J lost 9 bases, and 19 bases stayed unmatched. Germline V lookup: CDR1 MNHEY, CDR2 SMNVEV (reference sequence).

This clonotype was seen many times. The rearrangement uses TRBV6-1 and TRBJ1-6; D remains unclear. The CDR3 loop spans 15 amino acids. V lost 1 base and J 6 bases, leaving 10 bases between the germline ends. Germline CDR1 MNHNS, CDR2 SASEGT. In DNA form, the CDR3 reads TGTGCCAGCAGTGAAGGTATCAGGTCTAATTCACCCCTCCACTTT. Translation gives CASSEGIRSNSPLHF.

Comment on this clonotype: Possible read error: a much larger clone is one base away. The gene calls are TRBV20-1 and TRBJ2-3; possibly TRBD2 for D (6 bases). Germline V gene data show CDR1 as DFQATT and CDR2 as SNEGSKA (reference sequence). This CDR3 has 13 residues. The CDR3 sequence: CGAPRTTTDTQYF. CDR3 coding DNA: TGCGGTGCCCCGCGGACTACGACAGATACGCAGTATTTT.

Concerning this clonotype itself: A much larger clone lies a single base off, so this may be a read error. The chain joins TRBV5-1 to TRBJ1-2; D is possibly TRBD1 (6 bases). The CDR3 is 15 amino acids. CDR1 is SGHRS and CDR2 is YFSETQ in the germline V gene. The CDR3 DNA reads as TGCGCCGGCAGCTTGTTTTCTTCGGGGGCGGACGGCTACACCTTC. The encoded protein is CAGSLFSSGADGYTF.

The chain uses TRBV20-1 and TRBJ2-7; 12 positions match TRBD2. V dropped 2 bases and J dropped 0; count of bases not matched to a gene: 14. Germline lookup yields CDR1 DFQATT and CDR2 SNEGSKA (reference sequence). CDR3 length: 19 amino acids. The CDR3, as DNA: TGCAGTGCTAGAAACCCGCCGGGACTAGCGGGTATTCCCTCCTACGAGCAGTACTTC. Protein product: CSARNPPGLAGIPSYEQYF.

This clonotype was picked up a small number of times. The chain is built from TRBV19 and TRBJ2-2; D not resolved. Germline V CDR1 and CDR2: LNHDA, SQIVND (reference sequence). CDR3 length: 14 residues. Trimming pared 6 bases from V and 0 bases from J, leaving 8 bases between. This chain's CDR3 is CASRYSTNTGELFF. CDR3 sequence (DNA): TGTGCCAGTAGATACTCGACGAACACCGGGGAGCTGTTTTTT. The full variable domain, completed using reference TRBV19 and TRBJ2-2, is DGGITQSPKYLFRKEGQNVTLSCEQNLNHDAMYWYRQDPGQGLRLIYYSQIVNDFQKGDIAEGYSVSREKKESFPLTVTSAQKNPTAFYLCASRYSTNTGELFFGEGSRLTVL.

This clonotype has just a few counts. The rearrangement uses TRBV27 and TRBJ2-7, with TRBD1 identical over 10 bases. The CDR3 is 16 amino acids. With 5 bases clipped from V and 3 bases from J, the junction kept 10 bases outside the gene matches. CDR1 and CDR2 from the germline V gene are MNHEY and SMNVEV (reference sequence). This CDR3 is CASSNTGTGAYYEQYF. For the CDR3, the DNA is TGTGCCAGCAGTAACACCGGGACAGGGGCCTACTACGAGCAGTACTTC.

V is TRBV28 and J is TRBJ2-3; possible D gene TRBD1, 6 bases. The CDR3 has 16 amino acids. Germline loops: CDR1 MDHEN, CDR2 SYDVKM. Deletions cut 1 base from V and 1 base from J, with 12 bases between. CDR3 loop: CASSLYRAGGTDTQYF. The CDR3 DNA reads TGTGCCAGCAGTTTATACAGGGCAGGGGGCACAGATACGCAGTATTTT.

The sample holds many counts of this clonotype. This sequence joins TRBV5-1 and TRBJ2-3, with 11 bases fitting TRBD2. Germline CDR1 and CDR2: SGHRS and YFSETQ. This CDR3 spans 17 amino acids. V was clipped by 1 base and J by 0 bases; unmatched bases: 4. The CDR3 here is CASSLTSGSPSTDTQYF. As DNA, the CDR3 is TGCGCCAGCAGCTTGACTAGCGGGAGCCCTAGCACAGATACGCAGTATTTT.

With respect to this clonotype: A much larger clone lies a single base off, so this may be a read error. Given the absence of the conserved phenylalanine or tryptophan at the CDR3 end, a read error is likely. The chain combines TRBV2 with TRBJ2-7; TRBD1 aligns across 7 bases. The CDR3 runs 12 residues. V gave up 10 bases and J gave up 3 bases; unmatched junction bases: 6. In germline, CDR1 is SNHLY, CDR2 FYNNEI. CDR3 in DNA: TGTGCCACGACAGGGTTACACTACGAGCAGTACCTC. Amino acid sequence: CATTGLHYEQYL.

The table lists this clonotype with a few counts. The chain couples TRBV15 to TRBJ2-5, with D perhaps TRBD1 (5 bases). Trimming pared 2 bases from V and 5 bases from J, leaving 9 bases between. This CDR3 comprises 13 residues. Germline lookup yields CDR1 LNHNV and CDR2 YYDKDF (reference sequence). The CDR3 is CATSRQGRETQYF. The CDR3 DNA sequence: TGTGCCACCAGCAGACAGGGTCGTGAGACCCAGTACTTC. The full variable domain, completed using reference TRBV15 and TRBJ2-5, is DAMVIQNPRYQVTQFGKPVTLSCSQTLNHNVMYWYQQKSSQAPKLLFHYYDKDFNNEADTPDNFQSRRPNTSFCFLDIRSPGLGDTAMYLCATSRQGRETQYFGPGTRLLVL.

V and J are TRBV7-8 and TRBJ2-2; D is perhaps TRBD2 (5 bases). Germline V gene sequence: CDR1 SGHVS, CDR2 FQNEAQ. The V gene lost 1 base and the J gene lost 1 base, with 10 bases spanning the gap. The CDR3 is made up of 16 amino acids. The CDR3 DNA reads as TGTGCCAGCAGCTTAGGAGGGAATCAGAACACCGGGGAGCTGTTTTTT. Encoded protein: CASSLGGNQNTGELFF. The entire variable domain, with the rest obtained from reference TRBV7-8 and TRBJ2-2, is as follows: GAGVSQSPRYKVAKRGQDVALRCDPISGHVSLFWYQQALGQGPEFLTYFQNEAQLDKSGLPSDRFFAERPEGSVSTLKIQRTQQEDSAVYLCASSLGGNQNTGELFFGEGSRLTVL.

The chain has TRBV19 and TRBJ2-7, with D maybe TRBD1 (5 bases). V lost 5 bases, J lost 7 bases, and 18 bases lay in between. The CDR3 covers 14 residues. Germline V lookup: CDR1 LNHDA, CDR2 SQIVND (reference sequence). CDR3 DNA: TGTGCCAGTAGTCCCTCCCAGGACATTGGGGAGCAGTACTTC. It is translated as CASSPSQDIGEQYF.

V gene TRBV13 combines with J gene TRBJ2-2; 12 nucleotides agree with TRBD2. The CDR3 sequence is 19 residues long. After removal of 0 bases from V and 3 bases from J, the junction contained 8 bases not matched to a gene. Germline CDR1 and CDR2: PRHDT and FYEKMQ (reference sequence). The CDR3 loop is CASSLGASGRAVDTGELFF. For the CDR3, the DNA is TGTGCCAGCAGCTTAGGGGCTAGCGGGAGGGCCGTTGACACCGGGGAGCTGTTTTTT.

There are many counts of this clonotype. This rearrangement joins TRBV2 to TRBJ2-5; D call uncertain. The CDR3 length is 13 residues. The V and J ends lost 5 bases and 2 bases respectively, with 9 bases between them. From germline, CDR1 is SNHLY and CDR2 FYNNEI. Here the CDR3 DNA reads TGTGCCAGCAGTACGTACACGCAAGAGACCCAGTACTTC. It yields the protein CASSTYTQETQYF.

Turning to this clonotype: This may arise from a read error, as a much more abundant clone is one base away. The chain joins TRBV20-1 to TRBJ2-7, with 9 bases identical to TRBD1. This CDR3 is 14 amino acids long. Per the germline V gene, CDR1 is DFQATT and CDR2 is SNEGSKA (reference sequence). V lost 0 bases, J lost 3 bases, and 3 bases stayed unmatched. DNA for the CDR3: TGCAGTGCTAGAGAGGGGACAGGGCACTACGAGCAGTACTTC. Translated, it gives CSAREGTGHYEQYF.

This clonotype was picked up a small number of times. This chain joins TRBV20-1 and TRBJ2-2; the match to TRBD2 covers 9 bases. V trimming: 3 bases; J trimming: 4 bases; junction bases outside the gene matches: 3. Germline V gene lookup returns CDR1 DFQATT and CDR2 SNEGSKA (reference sequence). This CDR3 has 14 residues. Here the CDR3 DNA reads TGCAGTGCTAGTAAACTAGCGGGCACCGGGGAGCTGTTTTTT. It is translated as CSASKLAGTGELFF.